This TCR beta chain stems from a study of vaccination effects on CD4 cells after COVID-19. On the study more broadly: Everyone in the study got two shots of either the BNT162b2 or mRNA-1273 vaccine.

This clone was counted a few times. Its antigen is not known. CD4+ T cells specific for antigen were expanded with viral peptide pools by the ViraFEST assay before sequencing. Scientists isolated CD4+ T cells after a roughly nine-day culture period ended. The study found no prior SARS-CoV-2 infection in the vaccine recipients, who tested negative for nucleocapsid antibodies. Wells containing approximately 2 million PBMC each were cultured with 10 IU/ml IL-2 and approximately 10 ug/ml peptides. A half-medium replacement with IL-2 medium was carried out on days 3 and 7. The table came from immunoSEQ multiplex PCR; TCRdb's copy has only in-frame clones and leaves some out. The sample carries more than 20,000 clones, approximately 81% recorded once. The clonotype originates from a human donor who received a COVID-19 vaccine. The sample in question was CD4+ T cells from PBMCs cultured with HCoV-NL63 spike peptides, obtained before COVID-19 vaccination.

CDR3 coding DNA: TGTGCCAGCAGCCGAGAGGAAAAACTGTTTTTT. It specifies CASSREEKLFF. The chain has TRBV3-1 (or the pseudogene TRBV3-2) and TRBJ1-4; no reliable D call. The CDR3 runs to 11 residues. CDR1 is LGHDT and CDR2 is YNNKEL in the germline V gene (reference sequence). V dropped 4 bases and J dropped 8 bases, with 5 bases sitting between them.